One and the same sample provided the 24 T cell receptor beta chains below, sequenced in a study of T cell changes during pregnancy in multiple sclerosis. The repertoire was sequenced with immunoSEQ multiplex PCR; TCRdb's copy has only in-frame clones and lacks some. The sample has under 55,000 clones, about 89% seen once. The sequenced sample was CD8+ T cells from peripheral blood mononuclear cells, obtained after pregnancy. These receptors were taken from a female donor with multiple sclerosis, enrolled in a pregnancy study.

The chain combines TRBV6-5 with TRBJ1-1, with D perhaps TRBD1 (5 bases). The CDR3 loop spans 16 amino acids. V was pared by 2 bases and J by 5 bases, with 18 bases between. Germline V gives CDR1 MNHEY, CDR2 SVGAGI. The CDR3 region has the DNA TGTGCCAGCAGTTACCCGGGCGTGGGGCGGGGAACTGAAGCTTTCTTT. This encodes CASSYPGVGRGTEAFF.

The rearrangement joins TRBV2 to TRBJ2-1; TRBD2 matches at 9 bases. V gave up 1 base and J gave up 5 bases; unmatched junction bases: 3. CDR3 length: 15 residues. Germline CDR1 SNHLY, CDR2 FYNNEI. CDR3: CASSEGGGADNEQFF. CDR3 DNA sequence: TGTGCCAGCAGTGAAGGCGGGGGGGCCGACAATGAGCAGTTCTTC.

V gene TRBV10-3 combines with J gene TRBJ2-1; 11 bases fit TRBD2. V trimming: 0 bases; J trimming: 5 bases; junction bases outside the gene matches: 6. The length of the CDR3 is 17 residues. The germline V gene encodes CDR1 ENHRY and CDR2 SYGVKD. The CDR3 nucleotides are TGTGCCATCAGTGAGTCGGCTCTAGCGGGGGGTCACAATGAGCAGTTCTTC. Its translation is CAISESALAGGHNEQFF.

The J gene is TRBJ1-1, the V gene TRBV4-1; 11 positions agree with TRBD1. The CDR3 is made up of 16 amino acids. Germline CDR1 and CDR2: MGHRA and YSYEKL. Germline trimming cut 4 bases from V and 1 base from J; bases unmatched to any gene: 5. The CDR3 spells CASSPGQGARNTEAFF. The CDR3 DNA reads TGCGCCAGCAGCCCCGGACAGGGGGCGCGGAACACTGAAGCTTTCTTT.

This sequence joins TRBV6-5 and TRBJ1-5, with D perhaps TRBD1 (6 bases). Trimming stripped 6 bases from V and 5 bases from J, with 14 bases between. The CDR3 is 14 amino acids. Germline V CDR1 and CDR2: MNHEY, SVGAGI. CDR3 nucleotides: TGTGCCAGCAGGGGCAGGGGAGGGGATCAGCCCCAGCATTTT. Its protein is CASRGRGGDQPQHF.

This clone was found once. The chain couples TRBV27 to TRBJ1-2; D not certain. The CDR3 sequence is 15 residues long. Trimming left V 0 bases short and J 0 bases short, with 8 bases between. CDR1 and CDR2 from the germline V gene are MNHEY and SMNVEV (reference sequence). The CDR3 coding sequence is TGTGCCAGCAGTTTATCGGGCAGATCTAACTATGGCTACACCTTC. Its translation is CASSLSGRSNYGYTF.

The CDR3 DNA follows: TGTGCCAGCAGCTTGGTTTTACAGGCGAACACTGAAGCTTTCTTT. It codes for CASSLVLQANTEAFF. The rearrangement links TRBV5-8 to TRBJ1-1, with TRBD1 as a possible D gene (5 bases). V lost 0 bases and J lost 1, with 10 bases in between. The germline gives CDR1 SGHTS, CDR2 YDEGEE. CDR3 length equals 15 residues.

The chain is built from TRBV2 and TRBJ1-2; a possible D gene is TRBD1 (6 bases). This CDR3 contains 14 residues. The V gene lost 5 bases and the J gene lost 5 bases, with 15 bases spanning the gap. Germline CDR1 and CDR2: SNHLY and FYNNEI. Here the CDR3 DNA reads TGTGCCAGCAGTACCGGGGGGGGCCTTTATGGCTACACCTTC. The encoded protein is CASSTGGGLYGYTF.

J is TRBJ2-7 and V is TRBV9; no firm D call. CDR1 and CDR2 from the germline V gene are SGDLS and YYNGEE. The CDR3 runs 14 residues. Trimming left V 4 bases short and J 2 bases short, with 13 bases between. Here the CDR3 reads CASSPPMRPYEQYF. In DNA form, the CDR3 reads TGTGCCAGCAGCCCTCCCATGCGCCCCTACGAGCAGTACTTC.

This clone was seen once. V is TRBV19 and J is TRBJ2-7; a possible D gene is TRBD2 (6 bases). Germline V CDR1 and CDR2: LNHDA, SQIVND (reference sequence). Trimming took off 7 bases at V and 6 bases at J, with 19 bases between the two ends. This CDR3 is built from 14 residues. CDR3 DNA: TGTGCCAGTACTCCGCGGGACCGGGTGAGCGAGCAGTACTTC. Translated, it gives CASTPRDRVSEQYF.

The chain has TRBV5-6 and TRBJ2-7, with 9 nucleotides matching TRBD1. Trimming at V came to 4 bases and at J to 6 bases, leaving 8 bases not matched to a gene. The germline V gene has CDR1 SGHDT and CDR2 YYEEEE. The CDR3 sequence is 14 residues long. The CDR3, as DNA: TGTGCCAGCAGCCTAAGGGGACAGGGCGGCGAGCAGTACTTC. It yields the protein CASSLRGQGGEQYF.

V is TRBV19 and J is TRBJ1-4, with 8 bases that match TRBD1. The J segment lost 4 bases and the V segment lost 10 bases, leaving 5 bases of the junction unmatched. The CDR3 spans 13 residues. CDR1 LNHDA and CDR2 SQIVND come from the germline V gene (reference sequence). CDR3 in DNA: TGTGCCACAAGGGACAGGAGTAATGAAAAACTGTTTTTT. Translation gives CATRDRSNEKLFF. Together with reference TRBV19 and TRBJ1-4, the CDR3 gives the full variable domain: DGGITQSPKYLFRKEGQNVTLSCEQNLNHDAMYWYRQDPGQGLRLIYYSQIVNDFQKGDIAEGYSVSREKKESFPLTVTSAQKNPTAFYLCATRDRSNEKLFFGSGTQLSVL.

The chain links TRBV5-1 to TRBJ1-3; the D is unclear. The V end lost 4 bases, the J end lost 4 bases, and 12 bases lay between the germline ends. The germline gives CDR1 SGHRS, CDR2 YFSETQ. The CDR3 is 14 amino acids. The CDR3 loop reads CASSPGEGGNTIYF. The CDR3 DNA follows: TGCGCCAGCAGCCCCGGAGAAGGCGGAAACACCATATATTTT.

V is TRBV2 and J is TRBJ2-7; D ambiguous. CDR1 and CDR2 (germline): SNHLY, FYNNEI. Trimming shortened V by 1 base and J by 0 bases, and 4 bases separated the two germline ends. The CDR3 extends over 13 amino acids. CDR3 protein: CASSEDFSYEQYF. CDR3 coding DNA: TGTGCCAGCAGTGAAGACTTCTCCTACGAGCAGTACTTC.

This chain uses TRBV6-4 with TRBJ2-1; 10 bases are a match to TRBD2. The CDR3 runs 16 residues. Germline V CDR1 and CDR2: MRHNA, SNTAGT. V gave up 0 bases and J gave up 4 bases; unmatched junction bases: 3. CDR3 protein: CASSDSTSGAYNEQFF. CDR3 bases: TGTGCCAGCAGTGACTCAACTAGCGGGGCTTACAATGAGCAGTTCTTC.

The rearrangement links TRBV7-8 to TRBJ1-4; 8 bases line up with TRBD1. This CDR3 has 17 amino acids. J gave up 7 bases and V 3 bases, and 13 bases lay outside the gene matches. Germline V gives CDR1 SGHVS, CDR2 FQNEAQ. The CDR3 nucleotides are TGTGCCAGCAGCTTGCGGACAGGGCAAATTGAGGGTGAAAAACTGTTTTTT. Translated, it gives CASSLRTGQIEGEKLFF.

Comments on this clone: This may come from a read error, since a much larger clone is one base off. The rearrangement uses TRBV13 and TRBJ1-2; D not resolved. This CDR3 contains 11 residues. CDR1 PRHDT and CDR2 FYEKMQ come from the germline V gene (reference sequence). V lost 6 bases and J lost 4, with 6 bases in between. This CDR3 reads CASSHSYGYTF. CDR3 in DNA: TGTGCCAGCAGTCACAGCTATGGCTACACCTTC.

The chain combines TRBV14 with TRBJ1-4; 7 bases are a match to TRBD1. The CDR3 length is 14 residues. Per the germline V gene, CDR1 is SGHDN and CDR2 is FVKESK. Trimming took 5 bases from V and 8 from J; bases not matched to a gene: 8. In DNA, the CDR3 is TGTGCCAGCAGCGCCCGGCCAGGGGGAGAAAAACTGTTTTTT. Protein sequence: CASSARPGGEKLFF.

This CDR3 reads CASSLAPRGGENIQYF. The CDR3 coding sequence is TGTGCCAGCAGCTTGGCCCCTAGGGGGGGGGAAAACATTCAGTACTTC. The V and J genes are TRBV5-8 and TRBJ2-4, with D perhaps matching TRBD2 (7 bases). Germline-derived CDR1 and CDR2 are SGHTS and YDEGEE. V was clipped by 0 bases and J by 5 bases, with 15 bases between them. The CDR3 consists of 16 residues.

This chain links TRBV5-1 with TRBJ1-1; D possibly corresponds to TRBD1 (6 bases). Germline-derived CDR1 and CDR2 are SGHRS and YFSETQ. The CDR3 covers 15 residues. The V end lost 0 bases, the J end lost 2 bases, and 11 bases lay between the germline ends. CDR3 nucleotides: TGCGCCAGCAGCTTGGGCGCCAGGGGTAACACTGAAGCTTTCTTT. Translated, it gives CASSLGARGNTEAFF. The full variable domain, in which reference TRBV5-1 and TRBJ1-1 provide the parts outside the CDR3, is KAGVTQTPRYLIKTRGQQVTLSCSPISGHRSVSWYQQTPGQGLQFLFEYFSETQRNKGNFPGRFSGRQFSNSRSEMNVSTLELGDSALYLCASSLGARGNTEAFFGQGTRLTVV.

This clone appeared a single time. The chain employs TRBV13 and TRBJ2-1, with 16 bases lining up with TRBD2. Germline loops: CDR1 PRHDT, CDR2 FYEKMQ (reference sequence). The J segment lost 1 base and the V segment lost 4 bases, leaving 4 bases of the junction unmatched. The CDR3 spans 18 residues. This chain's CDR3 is CASSSGTSGGVSYNEQFF. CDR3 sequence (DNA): TGTGCCAGCAGCTCCGGGACTAGCGGGGGGGTTTCCTACAATGAGCAGTTCTTC.

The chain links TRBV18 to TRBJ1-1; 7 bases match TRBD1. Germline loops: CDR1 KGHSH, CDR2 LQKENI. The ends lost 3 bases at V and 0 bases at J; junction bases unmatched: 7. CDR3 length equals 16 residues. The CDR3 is CASSPLTQGMNTEAFF. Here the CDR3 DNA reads TGTGCCAGCTCACCCCTCACACAGGGGATGAACACTGAAGCTTTCTTT.

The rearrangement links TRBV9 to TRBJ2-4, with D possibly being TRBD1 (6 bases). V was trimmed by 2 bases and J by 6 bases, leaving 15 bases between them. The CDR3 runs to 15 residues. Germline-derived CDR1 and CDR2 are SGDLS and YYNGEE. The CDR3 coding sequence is TGTGCCAGCAGCGTCCAGGGACACCCGGCAAACATTCAGTACTTC. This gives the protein CASSVQGHPANIQYF. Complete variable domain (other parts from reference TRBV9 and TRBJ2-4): DSGVTQTPKHLITATGQRVTLRCSPRSGDLSVYWYQQSLDQGLQFLIQYYNGEERAKGNILERFSAQQFPDLHSELNLSSLELGDSALYFCASSVQGHPANIQYFGAGTRLSVL.

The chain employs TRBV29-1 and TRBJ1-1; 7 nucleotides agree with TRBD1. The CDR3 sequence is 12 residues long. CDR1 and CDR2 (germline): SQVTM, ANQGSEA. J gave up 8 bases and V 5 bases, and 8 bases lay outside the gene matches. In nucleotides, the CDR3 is TGCAGCGTTACTAGGTCAGGGGGAGAAGCTTTCTTT. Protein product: CSVTRSGGEAFF.